Sequencing of this TCR beta chain was carried out in a study of T cells in Graves' hyperthyroidism and ophthalmopathy. Across the study: Once the initial diagnosis was made, peripheral blood was obtained before any treatment.

On this clonotype itself: The antigen is undetermined.

General study results and limits: Model predictions of ophthalmopathy came a median approximately 6.2 months before onset. In the blood, most expanded thyroid clonotypes above 0.001 appeared as well.

Amplification targeted TCR beta CDR3 regions from RNA transcripts. Carried out on the TCR CDR3, a first-round RT-PCR used the HTBI primer set. TCRdb passed the multiplex PCR reads through MiXCR, listing each CDR3 protein once. Counted here are over 550,000 distinct CDR3 sequences, approximately 16% occurring once; the ten biggest clones make up 18%. Germline assignment: CDR1 SGHNT and CDR2 YENEEA. This CDR3 spans 16 amino acids. V was pared by 0 bases and J by 2 bases, with 13 bases between. The sequenced sample was blood. The chain links TRBV11-3 to TRBJ1-1; D gene unclear. The receptor was isolated from a woman aged 18-29 years with Graves' hyperthyroidism. The CDR3 sequence: CASSLEGLTKNTEAFF. The CDR3 region has the DNA TGTGCCAGCAGCTTAGAAGGCCTTACTAAAAACACTGAAGCTTTCTTT.